These T cell receptor beta chains were read from a single sample in a study of blood T cell repertoires in COVID-19. TCRdb keeps only in-frame clones here, not all; method: immunoSEQ multiplex PCR. The sample has about 82,000 clones; around 83% are singletons. The specimen sequenced was peripheral blood. Source of these receptors: a woman in her sixties or seventies with acute or convalescent COVID-19. The CDR3 runs from the conserved cysteine through the conserved F or W. A D gene is named only where the DNA matches it firmly. Rows may omit the clone size; those that give it use once, few, many or a size class.

clone_size	v_call	cdr3_length	j_call	d_call	cdr3_aa	cdr3_nt
.	TRBV7-3	14	TRBJ2-7	TRBD2	CASSPGGLPYEQYF	TGTGCCAGCAGCCCGGGAGGCCTCCCCTACGAGCAGTACTTC
.	TRBV25-1	15	TRBJ2-1	TRBD2	CASSERGETYNEQFF	TGTGCCAGCAGTGAACGGGGGGAGACGTACAATGAGCAGTTCTTC
once	TRBV30	17	TRBJ1-6	.	CAWSVSWGDFYNSPLHF	TGTGCCTGGAGTGTAAGTTGGGGGGACTTCTATAATTCACCCCTCCACTTT
.	TRBV18	14	TRBJ1-5	.	CASSPEARNQPQHF	TGTGCCAGCTCACCCGAGGCCCGCAATCAGCCCCAGCATTTT
.	TRBV19	15	TRBJ1-1	TRBD1	CATRIDRTGYTEAFF	TGTGCCACGAGGATCGACAGGACAGGCTACACTGAAGCTTTCTTT
.	TRBV30	13	TRBJ2-1	.	CAWSEGVYNEQFF	TGTGCCTGGAGTGAGGGAGTTTACAATGAGCAGTTCTTC
.	TRBV6-5	13	TRBJ2-3	TRBD2	CATSSFTSAGQYF	TGTGCCACCTCCTCTTTTACTAGCGCCGGGCAGTATTTT
.	TRBV29-1	14	TRBJ2-1	TRBD1	CSVEGQASYNEQFF	TGCAGCGTTGAGGGACAGGCGAGCTACAATGAGCAGTTCTTC
.	TRBV11-3	16	TRBJ2-7	TRBD2	CAPGASGGQFFYEQYF	TGTGCCCCAGGGGCTAGCGGGGGCCAATTTTTCTACGAGCAGTACTTC
.	TRBV19	14	TRBJ2-3	TRBD1	CASSERTGTDTQYF	TGTGCCAGTAGTGAACGGACAGGGACAGATACGCAGTATTTT
.	TRBV27	13	TRBJ2-1	.	CASSLLGVNEQFF	TGTGCCAGCAGTTTACTAGGGGTGAATGAGCAGTTCTTC
few	TRBV20-1	15	TRBJ2-7	.	CSASIAAVSSYEQYF	TGCAGTGCTAGTATTGCGGCAGTTAGCTCCTACGAGCAGTACTTC
.	TRBV5-1	15	TRBJ1-1	.	CASSTKDRRETEAFF	TGCGCCAGCAGCACCAAGGACAGACGGGAAACTGAAGCTTTCTTT
once	TRBV5-5	15	TRBJ2-5	TRBD2	CASSPQGLAAETQYF	TGTGCCAGCAGCCCACAGGGACTAGCGGCGGAGACCCAGTACTTC
.	TRBV11-2	17	TRBJ2-5	TRBD1	CASSLVRDRGAQETQYF	TGTGCCAGCAGCTTGGTCCGGGACAGGGGTGCCCAAGAGACCCAGTACTTC
.	TRBV19	12	TRBJ1-1	TRBD1	CAVGTGLTEAFF	TGTGCCGTCGGGACAGGGCTCACTGAAGCTTTCTTT
.	TRBV4-3	16	TRBJ1-3	TRBD1	CASSQDPHRGGNTIYF	TGCGCCAGCAGCCAAGACCCCCACAGGGGAGGAAACACCATATATTTT
.	TRBV7-2	13	TRBJ2-1	.	CASSPQRSNEQFF	TGTGCCAGCAGCCCCCAGAGGAGCAATGAGCAGTTCTTC
.	TRBV25-1	16	TRBJ2-3	.	CASSESRRGSTDTQYF	TGTGCCAGCAGTGAATCCCGGCGCGGGAGCACAGATACGCAGTATTTT
.	TRBV7-3	13	TRBJ2-3	.	CASSSTGPDTQYF	TGTGCCAGCAGTTCTACAGGGCCAGATACGCAGTATTTT
.	TRBV4-1	15	TRBJ1-2	.	CASSQSPEWRYGYTF	TGCGCCAGCAGCCAGAGCCCGGAGTGGCGTTATGGCTACACCTTC
.	TRBV28	15	TRBJ1-1	.	CASSSLTGMGTEAFF	TGTGCCAGCAGTTCCCTAACGGGGATGGGCACTGAAGCTTTCTTT